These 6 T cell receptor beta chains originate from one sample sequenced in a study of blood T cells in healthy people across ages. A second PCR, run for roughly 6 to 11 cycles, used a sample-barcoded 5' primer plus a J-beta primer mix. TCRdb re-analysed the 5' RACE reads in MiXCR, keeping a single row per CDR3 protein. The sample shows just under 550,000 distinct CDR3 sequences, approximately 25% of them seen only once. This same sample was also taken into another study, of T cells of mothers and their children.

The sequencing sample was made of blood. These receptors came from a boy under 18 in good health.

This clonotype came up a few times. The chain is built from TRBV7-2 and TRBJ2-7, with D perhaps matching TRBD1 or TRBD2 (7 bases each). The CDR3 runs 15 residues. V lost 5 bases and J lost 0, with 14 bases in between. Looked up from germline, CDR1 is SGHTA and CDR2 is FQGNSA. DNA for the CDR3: TGTGCCAGCAGCCTCCAGGGGGGGCCCTCCTACGAGCAGTACTTC. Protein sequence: CASSLQGGPSYEQYF.

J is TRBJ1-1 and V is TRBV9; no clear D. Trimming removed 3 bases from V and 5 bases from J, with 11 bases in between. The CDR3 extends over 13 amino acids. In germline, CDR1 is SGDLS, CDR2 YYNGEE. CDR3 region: CASSGDGFTEAFF. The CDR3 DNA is TGTGCCAGCAGCGGAGACGGGTTTACTGAAGCTTTCTTT.

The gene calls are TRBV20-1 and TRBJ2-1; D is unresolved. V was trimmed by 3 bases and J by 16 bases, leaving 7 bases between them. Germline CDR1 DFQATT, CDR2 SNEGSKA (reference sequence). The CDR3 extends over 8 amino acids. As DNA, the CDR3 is TGCAGTGCTAGCAGCCCCTTCTTC. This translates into CSASSPFF.

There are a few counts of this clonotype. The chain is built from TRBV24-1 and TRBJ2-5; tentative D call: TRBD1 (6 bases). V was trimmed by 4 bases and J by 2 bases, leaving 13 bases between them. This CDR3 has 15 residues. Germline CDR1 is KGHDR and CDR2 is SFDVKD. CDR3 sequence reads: CATSDSGQTQETQYF. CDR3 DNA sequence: TGTGCCACCAGTGACTCCGGACAGACACAAGAGACCCAGTACTTC.

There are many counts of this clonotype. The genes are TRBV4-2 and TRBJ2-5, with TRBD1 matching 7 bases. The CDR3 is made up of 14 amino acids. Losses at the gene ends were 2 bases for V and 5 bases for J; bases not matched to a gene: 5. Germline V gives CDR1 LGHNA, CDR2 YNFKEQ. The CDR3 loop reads CASSQQGVWETQYF. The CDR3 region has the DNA TGTGCCAGCAGCCAACAGGGGGTTTGGGAGACCCAGTACTTC.

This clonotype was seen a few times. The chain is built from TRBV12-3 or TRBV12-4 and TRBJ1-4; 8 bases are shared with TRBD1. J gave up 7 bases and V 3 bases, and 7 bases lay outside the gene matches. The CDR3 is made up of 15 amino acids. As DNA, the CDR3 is TGTGCCAGCAGTTTGAACCCAGGGGGCGGTGAAAAACTGTTTTTT. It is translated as CASSLNPGGGEKLFF.